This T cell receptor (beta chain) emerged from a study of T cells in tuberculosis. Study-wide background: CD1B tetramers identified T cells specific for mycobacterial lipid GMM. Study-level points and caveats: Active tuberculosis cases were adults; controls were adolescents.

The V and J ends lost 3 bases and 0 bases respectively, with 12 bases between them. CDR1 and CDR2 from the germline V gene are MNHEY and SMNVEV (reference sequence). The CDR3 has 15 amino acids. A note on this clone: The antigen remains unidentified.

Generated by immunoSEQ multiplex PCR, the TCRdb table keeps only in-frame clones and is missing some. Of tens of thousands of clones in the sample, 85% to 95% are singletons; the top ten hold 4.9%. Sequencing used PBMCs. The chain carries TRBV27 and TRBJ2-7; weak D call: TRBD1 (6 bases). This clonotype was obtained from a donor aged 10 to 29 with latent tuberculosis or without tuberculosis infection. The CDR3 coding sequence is TGTGCCAGCAGTTTCTTGGGGGCTAGCTCCTACGAGCAGTACTTC. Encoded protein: CASSFLGASSYEQYF.